This TCR beta chain derives from a study of blood T cell repertoires in COVID-19. The germline CDR1 and CDR2 sequences are DFQATT and SNEGSKA (reference sequence). V shed 6 bases and J shed 9 bases, with 12 bases lying between them. The CDR3 is 11 residues long. The repertoire was sequenced with immunoSEQ multiplex PCR; TCRdb's copy has only in-frame clones and lacks some. The data show about 140,000 clones, around 73% seen once. This TCR came from a woman aged 50 to 60 with active or convalescent COVID-19. The chain uses TRBV20-1 and TRBJ2-1; D gene unclear. The sequencing input was peripheral blood. In DNA, the CDR3 is TGCAGTGCCGATATTCGGAGTGAGCAGTTCTTC. It codes for CSADIRSEQFF.